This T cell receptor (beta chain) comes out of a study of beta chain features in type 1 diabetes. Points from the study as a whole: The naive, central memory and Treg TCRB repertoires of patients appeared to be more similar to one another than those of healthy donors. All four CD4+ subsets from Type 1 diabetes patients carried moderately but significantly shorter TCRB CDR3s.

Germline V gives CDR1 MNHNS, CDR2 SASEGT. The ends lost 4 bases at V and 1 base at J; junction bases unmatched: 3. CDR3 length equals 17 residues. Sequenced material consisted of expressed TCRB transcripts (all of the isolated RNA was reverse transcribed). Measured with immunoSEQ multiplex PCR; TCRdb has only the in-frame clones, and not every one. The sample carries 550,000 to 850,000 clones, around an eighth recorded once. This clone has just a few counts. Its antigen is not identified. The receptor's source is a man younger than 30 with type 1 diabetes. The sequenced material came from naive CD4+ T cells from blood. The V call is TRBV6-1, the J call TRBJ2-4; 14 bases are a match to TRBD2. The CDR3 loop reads CASSGGLAGGAKNIQYF. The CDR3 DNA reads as TGTGCCAGCAGTGGAGGACTAGCGGGGGGTGCCAAAAACATTCAGTACTTC.